The source of this T cell receptor beta chain is a study of blood T cell repertoires in COVID-19 (dated by TCRdb to between 2020 and 2021). Turning to the overall study: Samples from collaborators originated in the United States, Italy and Spain and spanned both the acute and convalescent phases of COVID-19. The material from the prospective study consisted of cDNA or gDNA derived from T cells, B-cell-depleted T cells, or PBMCs. Subjects who had been exposed to COVID-19, were actively infected with it, or had recovered from it provided the deeply sampled blood TCRbeta repertoires that made up the dataset. The repertoires were released in a freely available public database intended as a resource for research on the immune response to SARS-CoV-2. Samples were obtained from the ongoing ImmuneRACE study (first 160 participants) and from roughly 1,300 subjects provided by 6 global collaborators. The sample metadata nearly always contained a de-identified subject ID, COVID-19 status, age in years and sex. HLA class I and class II types, where available, came from metadata supplied by the sample provider rather than from assay-based typing. The full study reports these points: The amount of clinical and demographic metadata varied by source and participant and was provided uncurated.

One collaborating source in Seattle enrolled patients while the patients were actively infected and followed the patients over time throughout the course of disease. Each collaborating institution followed its own protocols to collect whole blood in K2EDTA tubes. For TCRbeta analysis, collaborators shipped samples in one of three forms: frozen whole blood, isolated PBMCs, or DNA extracted from either of those sample types. V is cut back by 3 bases and J by 7 bases, with 10 bases in the junction unmatched. Based on the germline V gene (reference sequence), the CDR1 and CDR2 sequences are DFQATT and SNEGSKA. The CDR3 measures 14 amino acids from cysteine to phenylalanine. Left in the record is the CDR3 DNA by itself, 42 bases read in frame from the first base. Regarding this clone: Its antigen is not yet known. Within one base of it there is no much larger clone, and no base qualities were kept.

TCRbeta CDR3 regions were amplified from genomic DNA by means of the immunoSEQ Assay, a bias-controlled multiplex PCR. Per the source publication's procedure: Within the assay, amplification of reference gene primers was used to estimate how many nucleated cells each sample contained. To quantify the absolute abundance of each unique TCRbeta CDR3 rearrangement, sequence reads were collapsed and filtered. Productive Simpson clonality was computed per sample as the square root of Simpson's diversity index over productive rearrangements. This is the immuneACCESS table as TCRdb keeps it, with only in-frame sequences that have V and J called. A part of the clones is gone; compared with another copy, unresolved V genes explain less than half, and the rest is unexplained. The DNA gave D and trimming, while V, J and clone size come from that table. The sample records around 150,000 clones, about 80% of which are singletons. 7% of the sample is taken by the ten largest.

Material for sequencing was peripheral blood. The chain is encoded by TRBV20-1 joined to TRBJ2-3; 7 bases in the junction line up with TRBD2. The clonotype comes from a woman aged 40 to 55 with COVID-19, enrolled during active disease. The CDR3 region: CSASLGEGRNTQYF. The DNA reads TGCAGTGCTAGTCTAGGGGAGGGGAGGAATACGCAGTATTTT.